This T cell receptor beta chain was observed in a study of control samples from healthy donors and cancer patients. The assay was immunoSEQ multiplex PCR, and TCRdb's table has in-frame clones only and misses some. The sample lists around 110,000 clones; nearly 95% were seen once. Germline CDR1 and CDR2: SEHNR and FQNEAQ (reference sequence). The CDR3 has 13 amino acids. V lost 3 bases, J lost 1 base, and 6 bases lay in between. The table lists this clone with a count of one. The sequenced material came from blood. The clonotype comes from a man under 40 in good health. The chain uses TRBV7-9 and TRBJ1-1; D is unresolved. The CDR3 coding sequence is TGTGCCAGCAGCTTTGAGAGGAACACTGAAGCTTTCTTT. Its protein is CASSFERNTEAFF.